The 10 T cell receptor beta chains listed next were all sequenced from one sample in a study of control samples from healthy donors and cancer patients. The table came from immunoSEQ multiplex PCR; TCRdb's copy has only in-frame clones and leaves some out. Of 50,000 or so clones listed, 85% to 95% are singletons. The sample comprised blood. The source of these receptors is a man aged 25 to 40 in good health.

The chain employs TRBV7-6 and TRBJ1-1; D possibly corresponds to TRBD1 (6 bases). This CDR3 has 14 amino acids. Germline V gene sequence: CDR1 SGHVS, CDR2 FNYEAQ. Trimming shortened V by 1 base and J by 4 bases, and 10 bases separated the two germline ends. The CDR3 here is CASSLGGGLTEAFF. The CDR3 DNA reads as TGTGCCAGCAGCTTAGGGGGGGGGCTCACTGAAGCTTTCTTT.

This sequence joins TRBV19 and TRBJ2-1, with unresolved D. The CDR3 runs to 15 residues. Looked up from germline, CDR1 is LNHDA and CDR2 is SQIVND (reference sequence). Between the trimmed V and J ends, which lost 3 bases and 0 bases, there was a span of 9 bases. CDR3 DNA sequence: TGTGCCAGTAGTATTGGAACATCCTCCTACAATGAGCAGTTCTTC. This encodes CASSIGTSSYNEQFF.

The genes are TRBV5-4 and TRBJ2-7; tentatively, D is TRBD2 (5 bases). The germline CDR1 and CDR2 sequences are SGHNT and YYREEE (reference sequence). V lost 3 bases and J 6 bases, leaving 13 bases between the germline ends. This CDR3 comprises 13 residues. CDR3 loop: CASSWTGPGEQYF. The CDR3 nucleotides are TGTGCCAGCAGCTGGACTGGACCGGGCGAGCAGTACTTC.

The V gene is TRBV28, the J gene TRBJ1-6; D unclear. Germline assignment: CDR1 MDHEN and CDR2 SYDVKM. The CDR3 contains 13 residues. Trimming removed 10 bases at V and 0 bases at J, with 7 bases between. The CDR3 protein is CATSRSYNSPLHF. The CDR3, as DNA: TGTGCCACCTCCCGCTCCTATAATTCACCCCTCCACTTT.

As concerns this clone: One junction end disagrees with the germline gene, perhaps due to a read error. The chain carries TRBV7-2 and TRBJ1-1; the D is unclear. The CDR3 runs to 12 residues. Germline V lookup: CDR1 SGHTA, CDR2 FQGNSA. The CDR3 sequence: CGSGRPNTEAFF. CDR3 DNA: TGCGGTTCGGGCAGGCCGAACACTGAAGCTTTCTTT. Variable domain in full (rest from reference TRBV7-2 and TRBJ1-1): GAGVSQSPSNKVTEKGKDVELRCDPISGHTALYWYRQSLGQGLEFLIYFQGNSAPDKSGLPSDRFSAERTGGSVSTLTIQRTQQEDSAVYLCGSGRPNTEAFFGQGTRLTVV.

The rearrangement links TRBV21-1 to TRBJ2-7. TRBV21-1 is deemed a pseudogene. The CDR3 spans 13 residues. DNA of the CDR3: TGTGCCAGCAGCAAAGGGAACTCCTACGAGCAGTACTTC. As protein: CASSKGNSYEQYF.

The chain has TRBV7-9 and TRBJ2-6; tentative D call: TRBD1 (6 bases). The CDR3 totals 15 residues. V dropped 3 bases and J dropped 2 bases, with 8 bases sitting between them. Germline V lookup: CDR1 SEHNR, CDR2 FQNEAQ (reference sequence). CDR3 sequence reads: CASSFAGAGANVLTF. The CDR3, as DNA: TGTGCCAGCAGCTTCGCAGGGGCTGGGGCCAACGTCCTGACTTTC.

This chain links TRBV6-2 or TRBV6-3 with TRBJ2-1; 9 bases agree with TRBD1. The CDR3 has 18 amino acids. CDR1 is MNHEY and CDR2 is SVGEGT in the germline V gene. V shed 2 bases, J shed 2 bases, and the junction held 10 bases outside the gene matches. CDR3: CASSYTPRQGGPYNEQFF. CDR3 coding DNA: TGTGCCAGCAGTTACACCCCGAGACAGGGGGGTCCCTACAATGAGCAGTTCTTC.

The J gene is TRBJ2-7, the V gene TRBV9; 7 bases line up with TRBD2. CDR3 length equals 13 residues. Per the germline V gene, CDR1 is SGDLS and CDR2 is YYNGEE. Trimming at V came to 4 bases and at J to 4 bases, leaving 5 bases not matched to a gene. CDR3 nucleotide sequence: TGTGCCAGCAGCCCGGGACTACCTTACGAGCAGTACTTC. This encodes CASSPGLPYEQYF. The entire variable domain, with the rest obtained from reference TRBV9 and TRBJ2-7, is as follows: DSGVTQTPKHLITATGQRVTLRCSPRSGDLSVYWYQQSLDQGLQFLIQYYNGEERAKGNILERFSAQQFPDLHSELNLSSLELGDSALYFCASSPGLPYEQYFGPGTRLTVT.

The V call is TRBV3-1 (or the pseudogene TRBV3-2), the J call TRBJ2-3; D possibly corresponds to TRBD2 (6 bases). The germline CDR1 and CDR2 sequences are LGHDT and YNNKEL (reference sequence). V lost 3 bases, J lost 8 bases, and 12 bases lay in between. This CDR3 region has 13 residues. The CDR3 region has the DNA TGTGCCAGCAGCCACCTCGGGACTGTTACGCAGTATTTT. Translation gives CASSHLGTVTQYF.